One sample yielded the 13 T cell receptor beta chains listed below, sequenced in a study of T cells after posttransplantation cyclophosphamide. A marrow graft followed busulfan-fludarabine conditioning, with cyclophosphamide on days +3 and +4. Repertoires were generated with immunoSEQ multiplex PCR, while TCRdb's copy carries only in-frame clones and drops some. This sample has 23,000 or so clones, each found more than once. The material sequenced was PBMCs, taken after allogeneic stem cell transplant with posttransplant cyclophosphamide. Receptor source: a male patient in his late teens or twenties who received an allogeneic stem cell transplant from a related donor, was CMV-positive, and had no GVHD. These T cells may partly come from the graft donor.

This clone showed up many times. V gene TRBV19 combines with J gene TRBJ1-2, with 7 bases matching TRBD1. Unmatched junction bases numbered 7, after V lost 8 bases and J lost 4 bases. The CDR3 runs to 13 residues. The germline CDR1 and CDR2 sequences are LNHDA and SQIVND (reference sequence). In nucleotides, the CDR3 is TGTGCCAGTGACCCGGGACAGCTCTATGGCTACACCTTC. Translation gives CASDPGQLYGYTF.

At least ten counts were recorded for this clone. The chain carries TRBV5-4 and TRBJ2-7, with TRBD2 matching over 7 bases. J lost 0 bases, V lost 2 bases, and 8 bases had no gene match. Germline loops: CDR1 SGHNT, CDR2 YYREEE (reference sequence). CDR3 length: 16 residues. In nucleotides, the CDR3 is TGTGCCAGCAGCTTTGGGGGGTCGGGGGGCTCCTACGAGCAGTACTTC. This translates into CASSFGGSGGSYEQYF.

Many counts were recorded for this clone. V gene TRBV6-4 combines with J gene TRBJ2-7; 10 bases are a match to TRBD1. The CDR3 is made up of 18 amino acids. Germline CDR1 is MRHNA and CDR2 is SNTAGT. Unmatched junction bases numbered 14, after V lost 2 bases and J lost 4 bases. CDR3 sequence: CASSDPTRQGAAVYEQYF. The CDR3 DNA reads as TGTGCCAGCAGTGACCCGACCCGACAGGGGGCGGCGGTGTACGAGCAGTACTTC.

This clone was found many times. This sequence joins TRBV11-2 and TRBJ1-1; D is perhaps TRBD1 (6 bases). V was trimmed by 5 bases and J by 4 bases, leaving 20 bases between them. The CDR3 totals 16 residues. Per the germline V gene, CDR1 is SGHAT and CDR2 is FQNNGV. The CDR3 sequence: CASSPAGVGDGTEAFF. The CDR3 nucleotides read TGTGCCAGCAGCCCCGCAGGGGTCGGCGACGGCACTGAAGCTTTCTTT.

This clone was counted many times. The J gene is TRBJ2-7, the V gene TRBV28, with D perhaps matching TRBD2 (5 bases). The CDR3 is 16 amino acids. Germline loops: CDR1 MDHEN, CDR2 SYDVKM. Trimming left V 4 bases short and J 3 bases short, with 19 bases between. The CDR3 DNA sequence: TGTGCCAGCAGTTCGGGCGGAGGCTCCCTAGACTACGAGCAGTACTTC. Amino acids: CASSSGGGSLDYEQYF. Combining the CDR3 with reference TRBV28 and TRBJ2-7 gives the whole variable domain DVKVTQSSRYLVKRTGEKVFLECVQDMDHENMFWYRQDPGLGLRLIYFSYDVKMKEKGDIPEGYSVSREKKERFSLILESASTNQTSMYLCASSSGGGSLDYEQYFGPGTRLTVT.

Worth noting for this clone: A read error is possible here, since a much larger clone lies one base away. The rearrangement uses TRBV28 and TRBJ2-7; 11 bases are a match to TRBD2. CDR1 and CDR2 (germline): MDHEN, SYDVKM. This CDR3 has 15 residues. CDR3 nucleotide sequence: TGTGCCAGCAGCTCTCCGGGACTAGCGGAATACGGGCAGTACTTC. This encodes CASSSPGLAEYGQYF.

This clone came up many times. The V and J genes are TRBV4-1 and TRBJ2-7; 7 bases are shared with TRBD1. This CDR3 contains 16 residues. The germline V gene encodes CDR1 MGHRA and CDR2 YSYEKL. V dropped 0 bases and J dropped 3; count of bases not matched to a gene: 8. CDR3 residues: CASSQDPGTVVYEQYF. CDR3 DNA sequence: TGCGCCAGCAGCCAAGATCCCGGGACAGTCGTCTACGAGCAGTACTTC.

This clone was counted ten times or more. The J gene is TRBJ1-2, the V gene TRBV28, with D possibly being TRBD1 (5 bases). This CDR3 is built from 12 residues. The V end was cut by 6 bases, the J end by 5 bases, with 10 bases between. The germline V gene has CDR1 MDHEN and CDR2 SYDVKM. CDR3 sequence: CASRVRVYGYTF. CDR3 DNA sequence: TGTGCCAGCAGGGTCAGGGTTTATGGCTACACCTTC.

Ten or more counts support this clone. The gene calls are TRBV18 and TRBJ2-7; tentatively, D is TRBD1 (6 bases). Germline CDR1 is KGHSH and CDR2 is LQKENI. Trimming took 0 bases from V and 0 from J, leaving 12 bases between them. The CDR3 is made up of 16 amino acids. CDR3 coding DNA: TGTGCCAGCTCACCACCGAAGACAGGTTGCTCCTACGAGCAGTACTTC. It encodes CASSPPKTGCSYEQYF.

Concerning this clone itself: Other DNA sequences in this sample translate to the same CDR3. CDR3 residues: CASSLGAGEETQYF. CDR3 DNA sequence: TGTGCCAGCAGCCTGGGAGCGGGGGAGGAGACCCAGTACTTC. The chain uses TRBV5-4 and TRBJ2-5, with TRBD2 identical over 8 bases. The germline V gene has CDR1 SGHNT and CDR2 YYREEE (reference sequence). The CDR3 has 14 amino acids. The ends lost 4 bases at V and 5 bases at J; junction bases unmatched: 7.

In this sample, this clone turned up many times. The CDR3 protein is CASSGRGRANTEAFF. The CDR3 DNA reads TGTGCCAGCAGTGGGCGGGGGAGGGCGAACACTGAAGCTTTCTTT. The chain is built from TRBV6-6 and TRBJ1-1, with a weak D call TRBD1 (5 bases). The V end was cut by 5 bases, the J end by 1 base, with 14 bases between. CDR3 size: 15 residues. Germline CDR1 and CDR2: MNHNY and SVGAGI (reference sequence).

This clone appeared many times. CDR3 sequence: CASSLYSYEQYF. The CDR3 DNA follows: TGTGCCAGCAGCCTTTACAGCTACGAGCAGTACTTC. The genes are TRBV5-6 and TRBJ2-7; D uncertain. V lost 4 bases to trimming and J lost 3 bases, with 8 bases between them. Germline CDR1 SGHDT, CDR2 YYEEEE. CDR3 length: 12 residues.

This clone has a count of ten or more. The chain employs TRBV5-1 and TRBJ2-1; maybe TRBD2 (6 bases). Trimming stripped 2 bases from V and 0 bases from J, with 12 bases between. The V gene's germline CDR1 is SGHRS and CDR2 YFSETQ. The CDR3 covers 16 residues. The CDR3 sequence is CASSLLGSSSYNEQFF. The CDR3 DNA follows: TGCGCCAGCAGCTTACTCGGGAGTTCCTCCTACAATGAGCAGTTCTTC.